This T cell receptor beta chain was captured in a study of blood T cell repertoires in COVID-19. At the level of the study: The United States, Italy and Spain supplied acute and convalescent COVID-19 samples.

Original processing notes: It was from reference gene primer amplification that nucleated cell counts were estimated. Assay: immunoSEQ multiplex PCR; the TCRdb copy retains only in-frame clones and omits some. That table furnishes V, J and clone size, whereas the DNA furnished D and trimming. The sample has 80,000 to 100,000 clones, around 80% seen once. In germline, CDR1 is SGHTA, CDR2 FQGTGA. With 1 base clipped from V and 2 bases from J, the junction kept 2 bases outside the gene matches. The CDR3 contains 16 residues. The material sequenced was peripheral blood. This clonotype originated in a middle-aged man who had recovered from COVID-19. The rearrangement uses TRBV7-3 and TRBJ2-2, with TRBD2 matching 9 bases. CDR3 sequence reads: CASSLSSGGNTGELFF. The CDR3 coding sequence is TGTGCCAGCAGCTTAAGTAGCGGGGGTAACACCGGGGAGCTGTTTTTT. The whole variable domain, filled in from reference TRBV7-3 and TRBJ2-2, reads GAGVSQTPSNKVTEKGKYVELRCDPISGHTALYWYRQSLGQGPEFLIYFQGTGAADDSGLPNDRFFAVRPEGSVSTLKIQRTERGDSAVYLCASSLSSGGNTGELFFGEGSRLTVL.